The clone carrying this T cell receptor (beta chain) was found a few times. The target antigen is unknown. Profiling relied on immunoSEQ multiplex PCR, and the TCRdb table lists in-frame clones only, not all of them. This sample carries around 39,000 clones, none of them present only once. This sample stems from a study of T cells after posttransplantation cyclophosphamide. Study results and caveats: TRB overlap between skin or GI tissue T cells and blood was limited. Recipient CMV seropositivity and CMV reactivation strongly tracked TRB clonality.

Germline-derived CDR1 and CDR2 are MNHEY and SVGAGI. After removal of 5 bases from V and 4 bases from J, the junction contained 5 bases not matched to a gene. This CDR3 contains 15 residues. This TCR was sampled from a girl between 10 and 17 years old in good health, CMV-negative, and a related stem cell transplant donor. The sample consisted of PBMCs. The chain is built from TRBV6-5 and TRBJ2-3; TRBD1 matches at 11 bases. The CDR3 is CASSAGTGGSDTQYF. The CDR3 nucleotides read TGTGCCAGCAGTGCCGGGACAGGGGGTTCAGATACGCAGTATTTT.